The 13 T cell receptor beta chains listed next were all sequenced from one sample in a study of tumor-infiltrating lymphocytes in primary liver carcinoma (dated by TCRdb to 2016 to 2017). Total RNA and DNA were co-extracted from approximately 20-30 mg of bulk tissue with the AllPrep DNA/RNA mini kit, without cell sorting. Instrument used: Illumina HiSeq 2500. A constant-region primer and ProtoScript II reverse transcriptase were used to reverse-transcribe TCRbeta-specific cDNA from approximately 450 ng total RNA. The TCRbeta libraries were prepared through three rounds of nested multiplex PCR following a slightly modified ARM-PCR procedure. The first two PCR rounds used multiplex TRBV1-TRBV30 forward primers with a Cbeta reverse primer, each for 10 to 11 cycles. TCRdb trimmed public reads at Q25 via fastp, called clones via MiXCR and kept in-frame beta chains. Rows matching on CDR3 protein sequence are summarized as one entry with the most common DNA and genes. For this sample the table gives some 50,000 distinct CDR3 sequences, of which just over 70% were detected only once. The top ten constitute 25% to 30% of the sample.

Material: liver tumor tissue from sampling region 5. Explained via the paper, the cell subset or site label denotes: tumor region T5, tumor centre. These receptors were collected from a man in his forties with primary liver carcinoma and hepatitis B virus infection.

The chain employs TRBV12-3 or TRBV12-4 and TRBJ1-1, with no clear D. The V gene lost 2 bases and the J gene lost 8 bases, with 12 bases spanning the gap. CDR3 length equals 13 residues. CDR3 bases: TGTGCCAGCAGTTTAAATTCTATCACAGAAGCTTTCTTT. Its protein is CASSLNSITEAFF.

For this clonotype: This may be a read error: a much more frequent sequence differs by one nucleotide. This chain links TRBV30 with TRBJ1-2, with a possible D match to TRBD1 (5 bases). Germline V lookup: CDR1 GTSNPN, CDR2 SVGIG (reference sequence). There are 14 residues in the CDR3. V shed 2 bases and J shed 10 bases, with 20 bases lying between them. CDR3 nucleotides: TGTGCCTGGAGTCACCTGTCAGGGTACGATGACTACACCTTC. This codes for CAWSHLSGYDDYTF.

The rearrangement uses TRBV7-2 and TRBJ1-2, with a tentative D call TRBD1 (5 bases). Germline-derived CDR1 and CDR2 are SGHTA and FQGNSA. The CDR3 totals 15 residues. V dropped 4 bases and J dropped 12 bases, with 24 bases sitting between them. CDR3 DNA: TGTGCCAGCAGCTCGACGCAGGGAGAAGGCTATGGACACACCTTC. Translating gives CASSSTQGEGYGHTF.

Ten or more counts support this clonotype. The gene calls are TRBV28 and TRBJ2-3; 7 bases are shared with TRBD2. This CDR3 contains 14 residues. The V gene's germline CDR1 is MDHEN and CDR2 SYDVKM. The V gene end was trimmed by 7 bases and the J gene end by 4 bases; junction bases not matched to a gene: 8. CDR3 protein: CASTGSGTADTQYF. The CDR3, as DNA: TGTGCCAGCACCGGGAGCGGGACGGCAGATACGCAGTATTTT. The variable domain in full, with the rest retrieved from reference TRBV28 and TRBJ2-3, is DVKVTQSSRYLVKRTGEKVFLECVQDMDHENMFWYRQDPGLGLRLIYFSYDVKMKEKGDIPEGYSVSREKKERFSLILESASTNQTSMYLCASTGSGTADTQYFGPGTRLTVL.

This clonotype was counted a few times. This likely comes from a read error, as the CDR3 has no conserved phenylalanine or tryptophan at its end. The chain couples TRBV11-2 to TRBJ1-2, with D possibly being TRBD1 (5 bases). Germline V CDR1 and CDR2: SGHAT, FQNNGV. The CDR3 spans 13 residues. CDR3 region: CASSIEGNYDYTL. DNA for the CDR3: TGTGCCAGCAGCATAGAGGGGAACTATGACTACACCTTA.

The V and J genes are TRBV6-2 or TRBV6-3 and TRBJ2-2; TRBD2 agrees at 7 bases. Per germline, CDR1 MNHEY and CDR2 SVGEGT. This CDR3 contains 15 residues. V shed 6 bases and J 15 bases; nucleotides not matched to a gene: 19. Here the CDR3 DNA reads TGTGCCAGCAGCCTAAGCGGAAGTCGAGTCGGGGGGTTGTTTTTT. This gives the protein CASSLSGSRVGGLFF.

Comments on this clonotype: It is likely a read error, because the conserved phenylalanine at the end of the CDR3 is missing. This rearrangement joins TRBV4-2 to TRBJ2-7, with 13 bases lining up with TRBD2. This CDR3 region has 17 residues. Germline V lookup: CDR1 LGHNA, CDR2 YNFKEQ. CDR3 amino acids: CATIGLAGVYKSYDQYL. The CDR3 coding sequence is TGTGCCACTATTGGACTAGCGGGAGTTTATAAGTCCTACGATCAGTACTTA.

This clonotype was detected many times. The V call is TRBV11-3, the J call TRBJ2-7, with no clear D. V was cut by 1 base and J by 5 bases, with 6 bases left in between. The germline V gene has CDR1 SGHNT and CDR2 YENEEA. This CDR3 contains 12 residues. The CDR3 nucleotides read TGTGCCAGCAGCTTAGTTCCAGACGAGCAGTACTTC. Its translation: CASSLVPDEQYF.

The V call is TRBV6-6, the J call TRBJ1-5; the D is unclear. Trimming stripped 6 bases from V and 0 bases from J, with 15 bases between. CDR1 is MNHNY, CDR2 SVGAGI, per germline (reference sequence). The CDR3 runs 16 residues. The CDR3 sequence: CASSYRIEYSNQPQHF. The CDR3, as DNA: TGTGCCAGCAGCTACCGGATAGAGTATAGCAATCAGCCCCAGCATTTT.

The sample holds one count of this clonotype. Given a much more abundant clone one base away, this may be a read error. The V and J genes are TRBV28 and TRBJ2-7, with D possibly TRBD1 on 6 matching bases. This CDR3 spans 14 amino acids. The V end was cut by 2 bases, the J end by 5 bases, with 13 bases between. Germline loops: CDR1 MDHEN, CDR2 SYDVKM. The CDR3 DNA reads TGTGCCAGCAGTTTAAGACAGGCGGGCCACGAGCAGTACTTC. This encodes CASSLRQAGHEQYF.

This clonotype appeared many times. This chain connects TRBV6-5 to TRBJ1-6, with D perhaps TRBD1 (5 bases). V shed 2 bases and J shed 7 bases, with 9 bases lying between them. The CDR3 runs 14 residues. Germline loops: CDR1 MNHEY, CDR2 SVGAGI. The CDR3 here is CASSYRDRNSPLHF. The CDR3 nucleotides read TGTGCCAGCAGTTACCGGGACCGAAATTCACCCCTCCACTTT.

By share, this clonotype counts as medium-sized (0.01 to 0.1%). V gene TRBV11-2 combines with J gene TRBJ1-1; TRBD1 matches 7 bases. Germline-derived CDR1 and CDR2 are SGHAT and FQNNGV. The V gene end was trimmed by 5 bases and the J gene end by 5 bases; junction bases not matched to a gene: 17. This CDR3 has 17 residues. This CDR3 is CASSTRGAGITKTEAFF. The CDR3 nucleotides read TGTGCCAGCAGCACCAGGGGGGCGGGCATAACCAAAACTGAAGCTTTCTTT. Together with reference TRBV11-2 and TRBJ1-1, the CDR3 gives the full variable domain: EAGVAQSPRYKIIEKRQSVAFWCNPISGHATLYWYQQILGQGPKLLIQFQNNGVVDDSQLPKDRFSAERLKGVDSTLKIQPAKLEDSAVYLCASSTRGAGITKTEAFFGQGTRLTVV.

This clonotype was detected a few times. V usage is TRBV13 and J usage is TRBJ2-5, with 8 bases fitting TRBD2. The CDR3 is 15 residues long. Germline-derived CDR1 and CDR2 are PRHDT and FYEKMQ (reference sequence). V shed 2 bases and J 4 bases; nucleotides not matched to a gene: 6. CDR3 protein: CASSLPAGVGETQYF. As DNA, the CDR3 is TGTGCCAGCAGCTTACCAGCGGGAGTAGGAGAGACCCAGTACTTC.